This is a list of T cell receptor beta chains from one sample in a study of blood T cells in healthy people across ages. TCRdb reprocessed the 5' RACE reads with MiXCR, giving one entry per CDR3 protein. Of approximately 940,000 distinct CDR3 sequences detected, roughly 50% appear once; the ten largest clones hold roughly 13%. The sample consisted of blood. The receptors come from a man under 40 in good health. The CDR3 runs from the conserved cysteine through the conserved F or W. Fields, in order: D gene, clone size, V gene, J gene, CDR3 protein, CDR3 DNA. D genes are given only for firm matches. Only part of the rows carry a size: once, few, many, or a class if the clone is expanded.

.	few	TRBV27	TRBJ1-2	CASSSNSGNYGYTF	TGTGCCAGCAGTTCCAACAGCGGGAACTATGGCTACACCTTC
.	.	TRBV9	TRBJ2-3	CASSASNRADTQYF	TGTGCCAGCAGCGCCTCAAACAGGGCAGATACGCAGTATTTT
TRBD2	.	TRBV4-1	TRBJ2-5	CTSSQDVAGVGEQYF	TGCACCAGCAGCCAAGATGTGGCGGGAGTTGGTGAGCAGTACTTC
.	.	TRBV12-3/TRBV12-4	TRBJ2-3	CASILGVGTDTQYF	TGTGCCAGCATCCTAGGAGTGGGCACAGATACGCAGTATTTT
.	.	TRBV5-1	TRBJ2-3	CASSLEAPKGLLTDTQYF	TGCGCCAGCAGCTTGGAGGCGCCTAAGGGGTTACTCACAGATACGCAGTATTTT
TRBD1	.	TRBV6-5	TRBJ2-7	CASSTPGQGSSEQYF	TGTGCCAGCAGTACACCGGGACAGGGAAGTAGCGAGCAGTACTTC
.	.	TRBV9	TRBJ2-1	CASSAAGPPYNEQFF	TGTGCCAGCAGCGCCGCCGGACCCCCCTACAATGAGCAGTTCTTC
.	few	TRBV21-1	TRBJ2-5	CASSKRGCWVRETQYF	TGTGCCAGCAGCAAAAGGGGGTGTTGGGTTCGGGAGACCCAGTACTTC
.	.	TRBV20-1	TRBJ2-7	CSALRSYEQYF	TGCAGTGCCCTCAGGTCCTACGAGCAGTACTTC
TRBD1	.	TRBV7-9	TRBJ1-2	CVSGGAGQLDGYTF	TGTGTCAGCGGCGGAGCGGGACAGCTAGATGGCTACACCTTC
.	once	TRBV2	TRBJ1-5	CASGGRGGNQPQHF	TGTGCCAGCGGAGGCCGAGGTGGCAATCAGCCCCAGCATTTT
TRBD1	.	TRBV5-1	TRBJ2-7	CASSGAGQGSHEQYF	TGCGCCAGCTCTGGTGCGGGACAGGGGAGCCACGAGCAGTACTTC
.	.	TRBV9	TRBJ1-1	CASSGGRGGTEAFF	TGTGCCAGCAGCGGCGGCAGGGGAGGCACTGAAGCTTTCTTT
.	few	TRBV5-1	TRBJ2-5	CASSRRTGPKEETQYF	TGCGCCAGCAGCCGTAGGACGGGACCAAAGGAAGAGACCCAGTACTTC
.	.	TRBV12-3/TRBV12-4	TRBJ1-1	CASSLQINTEAFF	TGTGCCAGCAGTTTACAAATTAACACTGAAGCTTTCTTT
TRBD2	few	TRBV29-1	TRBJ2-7	CSVEGGGTYEQYF	TGCAGCGTTGAAGGGGGGGGAACCTACGAGCAGTACTTC
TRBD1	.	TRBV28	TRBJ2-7	CASYRGRSYEQYF	TGTGCCAGCTACAGGGGAAGGAGTTACGAGCAGTACTTC
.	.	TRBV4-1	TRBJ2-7	CAISQQGLDEQYF	TGCGCCATCAGCCAACAGGGTTTAGACGAGCAGTACTTC
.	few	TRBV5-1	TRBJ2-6	CASSSMAKRGANVLTF	TGCGCCAGCAGCTCAATGGCGAAGAGGGGGGCCAACGTCCTGACTTTC
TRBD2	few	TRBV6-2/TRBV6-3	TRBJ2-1	CASSFPSRGTSGGRYNEQFF	TGTGCCAGCAGTTTTCCCTCCAGAGGGACTAGCGGGGGACGATACAATGAGCAGTTCTTC
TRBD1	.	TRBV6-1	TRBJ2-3	CASRSGTDTRYF	TGTGCCAGCAGGTCAGGGACAGATACGCGGTATTTT
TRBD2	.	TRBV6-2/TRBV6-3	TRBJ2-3	CASSKTSGGRTDTQYF	TGTGCCAGCAGCAAAACTAGCGGGGGGCGCACAGATACGCAGTATTTT
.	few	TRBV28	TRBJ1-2	CASRTKRARGDGYTF	TGTGCCAGCAGAACAAAACGAGCCAGGGGCGATGGCTACACCTTC
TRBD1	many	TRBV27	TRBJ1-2	CASSLRQGGYGYTF	TGCGCCAGCAGCTTGAGACAGGGAGGGTATGGCTACACCTTC
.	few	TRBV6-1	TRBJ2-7	CASSSGEGSSYEQYF	TGTGCCAGCAGCTCAGGGGAGGGGAGCTCCTACGAGCAGTACTTC
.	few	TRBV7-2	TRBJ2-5	CASRVVVSQETQYF	TGTGCCAGCAGGGTAGTGGTATCACAAGAGACCCAGTACTTC
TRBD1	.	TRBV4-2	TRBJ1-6	CASSRGQGVNSPLHF	TGTGCCAGCAGCCGAGGACAGGGGGTGAATTCACCCCTCCACTTT
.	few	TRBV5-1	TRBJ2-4	CASSLGGRNIQYF	TGCGCCAGCAGCTTGGGCGGGCGAAACATTCAGTACTTC
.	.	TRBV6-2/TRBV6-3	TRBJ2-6	CASVSVSGANVLTF	TGTGCCAGTGTATCCGTCTCTGGGGCCAACGTCCTGACTTTC
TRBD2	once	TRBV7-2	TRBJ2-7	CASSLEAGEYYEQYF	TGTGCCAGCAGCTTAGAGGCGGGGGAGTACTACGAGCAGTACTTC
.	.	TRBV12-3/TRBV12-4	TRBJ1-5	CASLGASNQPQHF	TGTGCCAGCTTGGGGGCGAGCAATCAGCCCCAGCATTTT
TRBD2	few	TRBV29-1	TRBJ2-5	CSVEAGGPFGEQYF	TGCAGCGTGGAGGCGGGGGGGCCGTTCGGAGAGCAGTACTTC
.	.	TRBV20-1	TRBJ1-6	CSARANYGDNNSPLHF	TGCAGTGCTAGAGCTAATTACGGGGATAATAATTCACCCCTCCACTTT
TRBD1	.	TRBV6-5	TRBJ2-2	CASSYAGTANTGELFF	TGTGCCAGCAGTTACGCCGGGACAGCGAACACCGGGGAGCTGTTTTTT
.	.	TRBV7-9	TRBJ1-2	CASSLGRSANYGYTF	TGTGCCAGCAGCTTAGGTCGCTCGGCTAACTATGGCTACACCTTC
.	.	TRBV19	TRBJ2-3	CASTIQDETQYF	TGTGCCAGTACCATCCAGGACGAGACGCAGTATTTT
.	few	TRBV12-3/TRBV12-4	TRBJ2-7	CASQETHPSYEQYF	TGTGCCAGCCAGGAGACTCACCCCTCCTACGAGCAGTACTTC
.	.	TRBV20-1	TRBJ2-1	CSARDHKPFGGDYNEQFF	TGCAGTGCTAGAGATCATAAGCCCTTCGGCGGGGACTACAATGAGCAGTTCTTC
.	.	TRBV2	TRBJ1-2	CASGTPDSSYGYTF	TGTGCCAGCGGGACCCCGGACAGTTCCTATGGCTACACCTTC
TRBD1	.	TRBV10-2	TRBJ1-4	CASSESGQGDEKLFF	TGCGCCAGCAGTGAGTCGGGACAGGGAGATGAAAAACTGTTTTTT
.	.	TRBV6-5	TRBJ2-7	CASSYTEGKVYEQYF	TGTGCCAGCAGTTACACCGAGGGGAAGGTTTACGAGCAGTACTTC
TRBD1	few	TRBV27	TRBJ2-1	CASSLRADRGYNEQFF	TGTGCCAGCAGTTTACGTGCGGACAGGGGCTACAATGAGCAGTTCTTC
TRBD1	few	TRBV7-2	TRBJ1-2	CASSYRDSTPYGYTF	TGTGCCAGCAGTTACCGGGACAGCACCCCCTATGGCTACACCTTC
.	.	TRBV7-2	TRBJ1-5	CASSLGSGDNQPQHF	TGTGCCAGCAGCCTAGGCTCCGGGGACAATCAGCCCCAGCATTTT
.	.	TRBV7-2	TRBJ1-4	CASSKRGGANEKLFF	TGTGCCAGCAGCAAGAGAGGGGGGGCTAATGAAAAACTGTTTTTT
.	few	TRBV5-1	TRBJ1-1	CASGQQTAGTEAFF	TGCGCCAGCGGTCAGCAAACAGCAGGCACTGAAGCTTTCTTT
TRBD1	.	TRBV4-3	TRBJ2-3	CASRIGTGETDTQYF	TGCGCCAGCAGAATTGGGACAGGGGAGACAGATACGCAGTATTTT
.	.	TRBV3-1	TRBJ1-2	CASRGTGGYTF	TGTGCCAGCAGGGGAACAGGGGGCTACACCTTC
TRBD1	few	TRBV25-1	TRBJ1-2	CASSAPTGNYGYTF	TGTGCCAGCAGTGCGCCGACAGGGAACTATGGCTACACCTTC
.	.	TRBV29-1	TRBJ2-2	CSVRTGGYTGELFF	TGCAGCGTTCGGACGGGCGGCTACACCGGGGAGCTGTTTTTT